A selection of T cell receptor beta chains follows, all from one sample in a study of human T cells and chemical hapten exposure. TCRdb passed the RACE reads through MiXCR, listing each CDR3 protein once. The data show more than 70,000 distinct CDR3 sequences, around 9% seen once. The specimen was whole blood. These receptors were obtained from a female donor in good health. Some clones in this sample may be carry-over from other donors' samples. The CDR3 runs from the conserved cysteine through the conserved F or W. The order of the fields is V gene, J gene, clone size, D gene, CDR3 DNA, CDR3 protein. D genes are given only for firm matches. Rows give clone size only sometimes, using once, few, many, or a class for an expanded clone.

v_gene: TRBV29-1; j_gene: TRBJ2-1; abundance: -; d_gene: TRBD2; CDR3nt: TGCAGCTTTAGCGGGAGGAGCTCCTACAATGAGCAGTTCTTC; CDR3aa: CSFSGRSSYNEQFF
v_gene: TRBV30; j_gene: TRBJ2-7; abundance: -; d_gene: TRBD1; CDR3nt: TGTGCCTGGAGTTATGGGGACAGGTCGCAGTACTTC; CDR3aa: CAWSYGDRSQYF
v_gene: TRBV7-9; j_gene: TRBJ2-1; abundance: -; d_gene: -; CDR3nt: TGTGCCAGCAGGGAGGCGGGCTCCTACAATGAGCAGTTCTTC; CDR3aa: CASREAGSYNEQFF
v_gene: TRBV11-2; j_gene: TRBJ1-1; abundance: -; d_gene: -; CDR3nt: TGTGCCAGCAGCTTAGCTGGGGGGCCCACTGAAGCTTTCTTT; CDR3aa: CASSLAGGPTEAFF
v_gene: TRBV19; j_gene: TRBJ1-5; abundance: -; d_gene: -; CDR3nt: TGTGCCAGTAGTGCCGTAGATCAGCCCCAGCATTTT; CDR3aa: CASSAVDQPQHF
v_gene: TRBV5-1; j_gene: TRBJ1-1; abundance: -; d_gene: TRBD1; CDR3nt: TGCGCCAGCAGCTTGACAGGGGGCGAAACCACTGAAGCTTTCTTT; CDR3aa: CASSLTGGETTEAFF
v_gene: TRBV28; j_gene: TRBJ2-7; abundance: -; d_gene: -; CDR3nt: TGTGCCAGCAGTACCCTACAGGGTCCCCCCGTCGAGCAGTACTTC; CDR3aa: CASSTLQGPPVEQYF
v_gene: TRBV2; j_gene: TRBJ1-5; abundance: many; d_gene: -; CDR3nt: TGTGCCAGCAGTGTTGCACCTCGCAATCAGCCCCAGCATTTT; CDR3aa: CASSVAPRNQPQHF
v_gene: TRBV15; j_gene: TRBJ2-1; abundance: many; d_gene: -; CDR3nt: TGTGCCACCAGCAGAGAGCTAGCCGTGGCCCATGAGCAGTTCTTC; CDR3aa: CATSRELAVAHEQFF
v_gene: TRBV2; j_gene: TRBJ2-1; abundance: -; d_gene: -; CDR3nt: TGTGCCAGCAGGGAAGACCGAACAGGGCATGAGCAGTTCTTC; CDR3aa: CASREDRTGHEQFF
v_gene: TRBV29-1; j_gene: TRBJ2-1; abundance: many; d_gene: TRBD2; CDR3nt: TGCAGCGTGGTAGCGGGAGGGACCTACAATGAGCAGTTCTTC; CDR3aa: CSVVAGGTYNEQFF
v_gene: TRBV10-3; j_gene: TRBJ2-3; abundance: few; d_gene: -; CDR3nt: TGTGCCATCAGTGAGGGTACCGCAGATACGCAGTATTTT; CDR3aa: CAISEGTADTQYF
v_gene: TRBV5-1; j_gene: TRBJ1-1; abundance: few; d_gene: -; CDR3nt: TGCGCCAGCAGCTTGGGGACCGTGAACACTGAAGCTTTCTTT; CDR3aa: CASSLGTVNTEAFF
v_gene: TRBV3-1; j_gene: TRBJ1-1; abundance: few; d_gene: -; CDR3nt: TGTGCCAGCAGCCAAGATCCGAAGGGTGAAGCTTTCTTT; CDR3aa: CASSQDPKGEAFF
v_gene: TRBV30; j_gene: TRBJ1-1; abundance: few; d_gene: TRBD1; CDR3nt: TGTGCCTGGAAGTATATAGGGACAGGGAACACTGAAGCTTTCTTT; CDR3aa: CAWKYIGTGNTEAFF
v_gene: TRBV11-3; j_gene: TRBJ2-7; abundance: many; d_gene: TRBD1; CDR3nt: TGTGCCAGCAGCATGGGGACAGCCTACGAGCAGTACTTC; CDR3aa: CASSMGTAYEQYF
v_gene: TRBV20-1; j_gene: TRBJ2-5; abundance: few; d_gene: -; CDR3nt: TGCAGTGCCATCAGGGATATGGAGACCCAGTACTTC; CDR3aa: CSAIRDMETQYF
v_gene: TRBV6-2/TRBV6-3; j_gene: TRBJ2-1; abundance: few; d_gene: TRBD2; CDR3nt: TGTGCCAGCAGTCTAGCGGGAGGGAATGAGCAGTTCTTC; CDR3aa: CASSLAGGNEQFF
v_gene: TRBV7-2; j_gene: TRBJ2-1; abundance: many; d_gene: TRBD2; CDR3nt: TGTGCCAGCAGCTTGGGACTACTCTCCTACAATGAGCAGTTCTTC; CDR3aa: CASSLGLLSYNEQFF
v_gene: TRBV12-3/TRBV12-4; j_gene: TRBJ2-3; abundance: -; d_gene: -; CDR3nt: TGTGCCAGCAGTCCGATTACTAGAGCTACGCAGTATTTT; CDR3aa: CASSPITRATQYF
v_gene: TRBV28; j_gene: TRBJ2-7; abundance: -; d_gene: -; CDR3nt: TGTGCCAGCGACGGGGGCGAGCAGTACTTC; CDR3aa: CASDGGEQYF
v_gene: TRBV3-1; j_gene: TRBJ2-7; abundance: few; d_gene: -; CDR3nt: TGTGCCAGCAGCCAAGCGGGAGCGGGCCGCGAGCAGTACTTC; CDR3aa: CASSQAGAGREQYF
v_gene: TRBV4-1; j_gene: TRBJ2-3; abundance: few; d_gene: -; CDR3nt: TGCGCCAGCAGCCGCCAAGAGGCGGAAAACACAGATACGCAGTATTTT; CDR3aa: CASSRQEAENTDTQYF
v_gene: TRBV12-3/TRBV12-4; j_gene: TRBJ2-7; abundance: many; d_gene: -; CDR3nt: TGTGCCAGCAGTTTAGGTCGCGAGCAGTACTTC; CDR3aa: CASSLGREQYF
v_gene: TRBV10-1; j_gene: TRBJ2-7; abundance: -; d_gene: -; CDR3nt: TGCGCCAGCGTCTCCGGGACACTATCCTACGAGCAGTACTTC; CDR3aa: CASVSGTLSYEQYF
v_gene: TRBV7-6; j_gene: TRBJ2-3; abundance: -; d_gene: TRBD1; CDR3nt: TGTGCCAGCAGCGACGGACAGGGGAACACAGATACGCAGTATTTT; CDR3aa: CASSDGQGNTDTQYF
v_gene: TRBV7-2; j_gene: TRBJ2-5; abundance: -; d_gene: -; CDR3nt: TGTGCCAGCAGCTTAGAGGTTGGGACCCAGTACTTC; CDR3aa: CASSLEVGTQYF
v_gene: TRBV5-1; j_gene: TRBJ2-1; abundance: many; d_gene: -; CDR3nt: TGCGCCAGCAGAGAAAGCTCCTACAATGAGCAGTTCTTC; CDR3aa: CASRESSYNEQFF
v_gene: TRBV30; j_gene: TRBJ1-5; abundance: -; d_gene: TRBD1; CDR3nt: TGTGCCTGGAGTACCAAACGGACAGGGGGCAATCAGCCCCAGCATTTT; CDR3aa: CAWSTKRTGGNQPQHF
v_gene: TRBV20-1; j_gene: TRBJ1-1; abundance: few; d_gene: -; CDR3nt: TGCAGTGCTAGCCAATTCGTGAACACTGAAGCTTTCTTT; CDR3aa: CSASQFVNTEAFF
v_gene: TRBV10-3; j_gene: TRBJ1-2; abundance: -; d_gene: -; CDR3nt: TGTGCCATCAGTGAAGGCCCGGGGGCGGGCTATGGCTACACCTTC; CDR3aa: CAISEGPGAGYGYTF
v_gene: TRBV27; j_gene: TRBJ1-3; abundance: many; d_gene: -; CDR3nt: TGTGCCAGCAGTTCCCCGGACAGAAACACCATATATTTT; CDR3aa: CASSSPDRNTIYF
v_gene: TRBV11-3; j_gene: TRBJ2-2; abundance: -; d_gene: -; CDR3nt: TGTGCCAGCAGCTTATCACAGGGAATCGGGGAGCTGTTTTTT; CDR3aa: CASSLSQGIGELFF
v_gene: TRBV25-1; j_gene: TRBJ2-3; abundance: -; d_gene: -; CDR3nt: TGTGCCAACTTGACCCACGCCACAGATACGCAGTATTTT; CDR3aa: CANLTHATDTQYF
v_gene: TRBV28; j_gene: TRBJ2-7; abundance: many; d_gene: TRBD1; CDR3nt: TGTGCCAGCAGCCCGGGACAGGGGCGGAACTACGAGCAGTACTTC; CDR3aa: CASSPGQGRNYEQYF
v_gene: TRBV3-1; j_gene: TRBJ2-7; abundance: many; d_gene: -; CDR3nt: TGTGCCAGCAGCCATTCCGGGACCCGAGGAGACGAGCAGTACTTC; CDR3aa: CASSHSGTRGDEQYF
v_gene: TRBV10-3; j_gene: TRBJ2-3; abundance: many; d_gene: -; CDR3nt: TGTGCCATCACCCACGAAGCATCAGATACGCAGTATTTT; CDR3aa: CAITHEASDTQYF
v_gene: TRBV11-1; j_gene: TRBJ2-7; abundance: -; d_gene: -; CDR3nt: TGTGCCAGCAGCGGTCCCAGGGATGGGCAGTACTTC; CDR3aa: CASSGPRDGQYF
v_gene: TRBV6-2/TRBV6-3; j_gene: TRBJ2-1; abundance: few; d_gene: -; CDR3nt: TGTGCCAGCAGTTACGGGCAGGCGTACAATGAGCAGTTCTTC; CDR3aa: CASSYGQAYNEQFF
v_gene: TRBV5-8; j_gene: TRBJ2-3; abundance: -; d_gene: -; CDR3nt: TGTGCCAGCAGCCAAGCTCCCGGCGAGAGCACAGATACGCAGTATTTT; CDR3aa: CASSQAPGESTDTQYF
v_gene: TRBV2; j_gene: TRBJ2-2; abundance: few; d_gene: -; CDR3nt: TGTGCCAGCAGTGTCAGGGGGGTTGTCGGGGAGCTGTTTTTT; CDR3aa: CASSVRGVVGELFF
v_gene: TRBV28; j_gene: TRBJ1-5; abundance: few; d_gene: TRBD1; CDR3nt: TGTGCCACCCAGTCCCCTACAGGGGATAGCAATCAGCCCCAGCATTTT; CDR3aa: CATQSPTGDSNQPQHF
v_gene: TRBV6-1; j_gene: TRBJ2-7; abundance: few; d_gene: TRBD2; CDR3nt: TGTGCCAGCGATCAGCGGGAGGGGTCCTACGAGCAGTACTTC; CDR3aa: CASDQREGSYEQYF
v_gene: TRBV20-1; j_gene: TRBJ2-1; abundance: -; d_gene: -; CDR3nt: TGCAGTGTCAGGAGGGGGGAGGTATACAATGAGCAGTTCTTC; CDR3aa: CSVRRGEVYNEQFF
v_gene: TRBV12-3/TRBV12-4; j_gene: TRBJ2-3; abundance: -; d_gene: TRBD2; CDR3nt: TGTGCCAGCAGTTTAGACAGCGGGGGAACAGATACGCAGTATTTT; CDR3aa: CASSLDSGGTDTQYF